This paragraph reports one T cell receptor (beta chain). Its specificity is unknown. The data were taken from a study of cytomegalovirus exposure and HLA in healthy donors. At the level of the study: HLA-typed donors were the source of approximately 88 million unique TCRs held in an early data release.

The PCR had 60 Vbeta and 13 Jbeta primers. Per the original data handling: Later, an analysis found tens of millions of unique TCR beta chains, and about 9.9 million of these were shared. Clones were read by immunoSEQ multiplex PCR, and TCRdb kept only the in-frame ones, dropping some. D and trimming were read from the DNA, whereas the V and J calls and clone size are those reported in that table. Altogether more than 130,000 clones are present, roughly 78% being singletons, with the ten largest covering under 2.5%. Study-level results: Per a later analysis, about 15,000 TCR beta sequences showed association with HLA alleles at 0.05 false discovery rate.

The specimen sequenced was PBMCs. This receptor was taken from a man aged 30-40 years in good health and CMV-seronegative.

The CDR3 here is CAIVQGNNSPLHF. The CDR3 DNA reads TGTGCCATCGTACAGGGAAATAATTCACCCCTCCACTTT. J is TRBJ1-6 and V is TRBV28; weak D call: TRBD1 (6 bases). Germline CDR1 is MDHEN and CDR2 is SYDVKM. The germline V and J ends were trimmed by 10 bases and 5 bases, with 12 bases remaining between them. The CDR3 contains 13 residues.